This T cell receptor beta chain was sequenced in a study of metastatic and nonmetastatic thyroid tumors. Patients had received no treatment of any kind before thyroid surgery. Regarding the study as a whole: When malignant thyroid tumors were compared with benign nodules, TCR beta diversity was reportedly significantly higher in the malignant tumors. This held in both blood and tumor samples.

MiXCR re-clonotyped the PCR reads for TCRdb. The sample contains approximately 8,000 clones, 25% to 30% of which appear only once. On this clone: Its antigen remains unknown. The junction shows a germline mismatch at one end, possibly a read error.

The sequenced sample consisted of adjacent normal tissue. The TCR originated in a female donor with papillary thyroid cancer or a benign thyroid nodule (not recorded which). Some clones in this sample may be carry-over from other donors' samples.

The CDR3 DNA follows: TGTGCCAGCAGCTTCGGACAGGTTAGGGGCCAAGAGACGCAGTCCTTC. This codes for CASSFGQVRGQETQSF. The gene calls are TRBV7-8 and TRBJ2-5; 7 bases are a match to TRBD1. CDR3 size: 16 residues. From germline, CDR1 is SGHVS and CDR2 FQNEAQ. The variable domain in full, with the rest retrieved from reference TRBV7-8 and TRBJ2-5, is GAGVSQSPRYKVAKRGQDVALRCDPISGHVSLFWYQQALGQGPEFLTYFQNEAQLDKSGLPSDRFFAERPEGSVSTLKIQRTQQEDSAVYLCASSFGQVRGQETQSFGPGTRLLVL.